This is a list of T cell receptor beta chains from one sample in a study of T cell changes during pregnancy in multiple sclerosis. Here immunoSEQ multiplex PCR was the method, and the copy in TCRdb shows in-frame clones only, minus some. The profile shows roughly 48,000 clones, around 94% of them singletons. Sample: CD4+ T cells from peripheral blood mononuclear cells, taken in the second trimester of pregnancy. These receptor sequences come from a female donor in good health, enrolled as a control in a pregnancy study. Both conserved end residues are part of each CDR3. Each record gives: clone size, D gene, V gene, J gene, CDR3 protein, CDR3 DNA. A D gene is named only where the DNA matches it firmly. Only some rows state a clone size, as once, few, many or a class for expanded clones.

clone size: .
D gene: TRBD1
V gene: TRBV19
J gene: TRBJ1-5
CDR3 protein: CASSIEGTGYQPQHF
CDR3 DNA: TGTGCCAGTAGTATAGAGGGGACAGGATATCAGCCCCAGCATTTT

clone size: .
D gene: .
V gene: TRBV6-1
J gene: TRBJ1-2
CDR3 protein: CASSEDLTYGYTF
CDR3 DNA: TGTGCCAGCAGTGAAGACTTAACTTATGGCTACACCTTC

clone size: few
D gene: .
V gene: TRBV30
J gene: TRBJ1-1
CDR3 protein: CAWSVSDRRNTEAFF
CDR3 DNA: TGTGCCTGGAGCGTCTCAGACAGGAGGAACACTGAAGCTTTCTTT

clone size: .
D gene: .
V gene: TRBV15
J gene: TRBJ1-4
CDR3 protein: CASGGRVATNEKLFF
CDR3 DNA: TGTGCCTCAGGAGGGAGAGTCGCAACTAATGAAAAACTGTTTTTT

clone size: once
D gene: TRBD1
V gene: TRBV2
J gene: TRBJ1-6
CDR3 protein: CASRADRVGSPLHF
CDR3 DNA: TGTGCCAGCAGGGCTGACAGGGTAGGGTCACCCCTCCACTTT

clone size: .
D gene: .
V gene: TRBV2
J gene: TRBJ2-7
CDR3 protein: CASGASEQYF
CDR3 DNA: TGTGCCAGCGGGGCGTCCGAGCAGTACTTC

clone size: .
D gene: TRBD2
V gene: TRBV7-6
J gene: TRBJ2-7
CDR3 protein: CASSLRREGPYEQYF
CDR3 DNA: TGTGCCAGCAGCTTAAGGCGGGAGGGCCCCTACGAGCAGTACTTC

clone size: few
D gene: .
V gene: TRBV7-2
J gene: TRBJ2-3
CDR3 protein: CASSESGSRLDTQYF
CDR3 DNA: TGTGCCAGCAGCGAATCGGGGTCGCGGTTAGATACGCAGTATTTT

clone size: .
D gene: TRBD2
V gene: TRBV4-2
J gene: TRBJ2-3
CDR3 protein: CASSHSATSGGGTDTQYF
CDR3 DNA: TGTGCCAGCAGCCATAGTGCTACTAGCGGAGGGGGGACAGATACGCAGTATTTT

clone size: .
D gene: TRBD1
V gene: TRBV12-5
J gene: TRBJ2-2
CDR3 protein: CASGTRQGAMNTGELFF
CDR3 DNA: TGTGCTAGTGGTACCCGACAGGGGGCTATGAACACCGGGGAGCTGTTTTTT

clone size: .
D gene: .
V gene: TRBV27
J gene: TRBJ1-2
CDR3 protein: CASKLNWANYGYTF
CDR3 DNA: TGTGCCAGCAAATTGAATTGGGCAAACTATGGCTACACCTTC